A single sample is the source of the 12 T cell receptor beta chains below, sequenced in a study of T cells in Graves' hyperthyroidism and ophthalmopathy. Researchers amplified the TCR beta CDR3 regions from RNA transcripts. Primed by the HTBI set, a first-round RT-PCR was run on the TCR CDR3. MiXCR was run by TCRdb on the multiplex PCR reads, yielding one entry per CDR3 protein. The table lists fewer than 110,000 distinct CDR3 sequences, 15% to 20% of them singletons. The specimen was blood. These receptors were collected from a woman in her forties or fifties with Graves' hyperthyroidism.

This clonotype has ten or more counts. The chain carries TRBV2 and TRBJ1-5, with a possible D match to TRBD1 (5 bases). CDR1 SNHLY and CDR2 FYNNEI come from the germline V gene. The CDR3 runs to 15 residues. Trimming pared 5 bases from V and 10 bases from J, leaving 21 bases between. The CDR3, as DNA: TGTGCCAGCAGTCCCGGGGGTCGAGGGATCGGACCCCAGCATTTT. Amino acid sequence: CASSPGGRGIGPQHF.

The V and J genes are TRBV10-3 and TRBJ2-1; D is possibly TRBD1 (6 bases). Per the germline V gene, CDR1 is ENHRY and CDR2 is SYGVKD. This CDR3 region has 12 residues. V lost 5 bases, J lost 8 bases, and 10 bases lay in between. The CDR3 DNA is TGTGCCATCAGTTCACAGGGCGATGAGCAGTTCTTC. This translates into CAISSQGDEQFF.

This clonotype was counted at least ten times. The gene calls are TRBV3-1 and TRBJ2-1; D perhaps matches TRBD2 (6 bases). The CDR3 totals 14 residues. Germline values: CDR1 LGHDT, CDR2 YNNKEL (reference sequence). Deletions cut 0 bases from V and 6 bases from J, with 9 bases between. The CDR3 DNA sequence: TGTGCCAGCAGCCAAGATTACGGGGGCAATGAGCAGTTCTTC. Its translation is CASSQDYGGNEQFF.

This clonotype was recorded many times. V is TRBV7-3 and J is TRBJ2-1; D ambiguous. Germline lookup yields CDR1 SGHTA and CDR2 FQGTGA. V was trimmed by 5 bases and J by 5 bases, leaving 10 bases between them. The CDR3 runs to 13 residues. Here the CDR3 reads CASSHGSHNEQFF. DNA for the CDR3: TGTGCCAGCAGCCACGGGTCGCACAATGAGCAGTTCTTC.

The sample holds many counts of this clonotype. The chain carries TRBV5-6 and TRBJ1-4; 8 positions match TRBD1. This CDR3 region has 14 residues. The V segment lost 1 base and the J segment 8 bases; nucleotides outside the gene matches: 4. Germline CDR1 reads SGHDT; CDR2 reads YYEEEE. This chain's CDR3 is CASSLQGAGEKLFF. The CDR3 DNA reads as TGTGCCAGCAGCTTGCAGGGGGCCGGCGAAAAACTGTTTTTT.

CDR3 sequence (DNA): TGTGCCAGCAGTCGGGGGGACAGGGGGACTGGAAACACCATATATTTT. Its protein product is CASSRGDRGTGNTIYF. The chain combines TRBV12-3 or TRBV12-4 with TRBJ1-3; 11 nucleotides align to TRBD1. CDR3 length: 16 amino acids. The V gene end was trimmed by 5 bases and the J gene end by 2 bases; junction bases not matched to a gene: 5.

Comment on this clonotype: This may stem from a read error, because a much larger clone lies one nucleotide away. Here the CDR3 DNA reads TGTGTCACCAGCCGACAGGGAAGCTATGGCTACACCTTC. The encoded protein is CVTSRQGSYGYTF. The chain uses TRBV15 and TRBJ1-2; TRBD1 matches at 7 bases. The CDR3 length is 13 residues. In germline, CDR1 is LNHNV, CDR2 YYDKDF (reference sequence).

In nucleotides, the CDR3 is TGTGCCAGCTCCCCAGGCACTTACGAGCAGTACGTC. It translates to CASSPGTYEQYV. The gene calls are TRBV18 and TRBJ2-7; D ambiguous. V lost 6 bases, J lost 4 bases, and 10 bases lay in between. The V gene's germline CDR1 is KGHSH and CDR2 LQKENI. The CDR3 is made up of 12 amino acids.

This clonotype was seen ten or more times. The V call is TRBV18, the J call TRBJ2-3; unclear D gene. Germline CDR1 is KGHSH and CDR2 is LQKENI. The CDR3 loop spans 12 amino acids. Trimming stripped 8 bases from V and 3 bases from J, with 9 bases between. The CDR3 DNA sequence: TGTGCCAGCCCCCTCCGGACAGATACGCAGTATTTT. Translated, it gives CASPLRTDTQYF.

The table lists this clonotype with many counts. The chain carries TRBV27 and TRBJ1-5, with D maybe TRBD1 (5 bases). The CDR3 covers 16 residues. V lost 2 bases, J lost 0 bases, and 11 bases lay in between. Germline CDR1 and CDR2: MNHEY and SMNVEV (reference sequence). The CDR3 nucleotides are TGTGCCAGCAGTTTAAGGGGCGATTATAGCAATCAGCCCCAGCATTTT. This gives the protein CASSLRGDYSNQPQHF.

This clonotype has only a few counts. The gene calls are TRBV7-3 and TRBJ2-1; D is possibly TRBD1 (6 bases). The V and J ends lost 2 bases and 6 bases respectively, with 14 bases between them. Germline assignment: CDR1 SGHTA and CDR2 FQGTGA. The CDR3 sequence is 15 residues long. CDR3 residues: CASSLGYRASNEQFF. The CDR3 DNA is TGTGCCAGCAGCTTAGGGTACAGGGCTTCCAATGAGCAGTTCTTC. The full variable domain, rest sourced from reference TRBV7-3 and TRBJ2-1, is GAGVSQTPSNKVTEKGKYVELRCDPISGHTALYWYRQSLGQGPEFLIYFQGTGAADDSGLPNDRFFAVRPEGSVSTLKIQRTERGDSAVYLCASSLGYRASNEQFFGPGTRLTVL.

This clonotype was observed many times. The V gene is TRBV7-2, the J gene TRBJ2-1, with 7 positions matching TRBD2. The CDR3 length is 15 residues. Germline V gene lookup returns CDR1 SGHTA and CDR2 FQGNSA. With V trimmed by 1 base and J by 10 bases, 10 bases remained unmatched. The CDR3 is CASSLDGVGGSEQFF. The CDR3 coding sequence is TGTGCCAGCAGCTTAGACGGCGTTGGCGGGAGCGAGCAGTTCTTC.